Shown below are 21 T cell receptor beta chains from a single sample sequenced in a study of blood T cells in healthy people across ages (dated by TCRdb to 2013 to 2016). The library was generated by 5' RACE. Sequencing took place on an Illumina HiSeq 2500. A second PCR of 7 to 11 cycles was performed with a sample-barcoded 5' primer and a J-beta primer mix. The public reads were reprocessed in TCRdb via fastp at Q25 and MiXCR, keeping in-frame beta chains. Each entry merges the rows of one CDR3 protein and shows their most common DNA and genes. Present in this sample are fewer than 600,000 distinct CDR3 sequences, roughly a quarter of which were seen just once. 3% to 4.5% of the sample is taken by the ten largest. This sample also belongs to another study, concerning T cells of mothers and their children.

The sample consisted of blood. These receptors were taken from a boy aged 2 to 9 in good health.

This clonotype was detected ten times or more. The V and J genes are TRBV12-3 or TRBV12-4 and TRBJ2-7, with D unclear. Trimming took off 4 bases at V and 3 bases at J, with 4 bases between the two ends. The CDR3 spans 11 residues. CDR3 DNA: TGTGCCAGCAGTTCTTTCTACGAGCAGTACTTC. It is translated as CASSSFYEQYF.

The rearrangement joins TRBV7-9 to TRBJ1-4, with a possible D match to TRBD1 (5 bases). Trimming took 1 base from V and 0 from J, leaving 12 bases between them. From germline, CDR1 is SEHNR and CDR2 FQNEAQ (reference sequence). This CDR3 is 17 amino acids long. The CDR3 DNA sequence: TGTGCCAGCAGCTTAGAAGCCGGGACGGCAACTAATGAAAAACTGTTTTTT. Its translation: CASSLEAGTATNEKLFF.

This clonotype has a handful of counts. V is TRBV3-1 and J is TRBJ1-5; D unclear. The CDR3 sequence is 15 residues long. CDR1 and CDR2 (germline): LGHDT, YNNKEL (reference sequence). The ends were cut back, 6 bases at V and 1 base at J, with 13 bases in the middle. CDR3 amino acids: CASSPQGVSNQPQHF. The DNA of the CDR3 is TGTGCCAGCAGTCCCCAAGGAGTAAGCAATCAGCCCCAGCATTTT. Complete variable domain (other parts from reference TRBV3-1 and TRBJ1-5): DTAVSQTPKYLVTQMGNDKSIKCEQNLGHDTMYWYKQDSKKFLKIMFSYNNKELIINETVPNRFSPKSPDKAHLNLHINSLELGDSAVYFCASSPQGVSNQPQHFGDGTRLSIL.

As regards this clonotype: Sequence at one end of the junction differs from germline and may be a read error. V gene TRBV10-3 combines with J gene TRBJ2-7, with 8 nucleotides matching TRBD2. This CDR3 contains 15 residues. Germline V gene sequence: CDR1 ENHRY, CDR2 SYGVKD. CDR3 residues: CAISGEAGVRYEQYF. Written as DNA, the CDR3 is TGCGCCATCAGCGGGGAAGCGGGAGTTCGGTACGAGCAGTACTTC.

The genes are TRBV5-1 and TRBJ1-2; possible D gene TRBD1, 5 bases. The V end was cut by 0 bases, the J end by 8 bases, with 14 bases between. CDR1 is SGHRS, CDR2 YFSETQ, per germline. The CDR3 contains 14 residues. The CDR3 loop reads CASSLESGDDGYTF. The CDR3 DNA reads TGCGCCAGCAGCTTGGAGTCGGGGGATGACGGCTACACCTTC.

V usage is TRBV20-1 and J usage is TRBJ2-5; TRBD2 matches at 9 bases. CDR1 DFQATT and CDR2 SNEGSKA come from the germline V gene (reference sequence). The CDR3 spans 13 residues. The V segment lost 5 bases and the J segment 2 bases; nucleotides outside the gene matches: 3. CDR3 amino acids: CSAVLAGQETQYF. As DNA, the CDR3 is TGCAGTGCTGTTCTAGCGGGGCAAGAGACCCAGTACTTC.

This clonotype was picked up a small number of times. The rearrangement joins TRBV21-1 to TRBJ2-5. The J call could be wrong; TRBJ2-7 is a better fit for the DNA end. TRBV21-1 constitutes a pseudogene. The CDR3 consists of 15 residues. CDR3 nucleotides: TGTGCCAGCAGCAAAGGAGGCTGGGGTTCCTACGAGCAGTACTTC. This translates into CASSKGGWGSYEQYF.

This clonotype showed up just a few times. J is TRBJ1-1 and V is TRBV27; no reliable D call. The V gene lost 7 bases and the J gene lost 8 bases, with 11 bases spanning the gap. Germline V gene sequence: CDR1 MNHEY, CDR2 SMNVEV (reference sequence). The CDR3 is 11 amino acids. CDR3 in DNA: TGTGCCAGCACCTTGATGATAGAAGCTTTCTTT. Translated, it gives CASTLMIEAFF.

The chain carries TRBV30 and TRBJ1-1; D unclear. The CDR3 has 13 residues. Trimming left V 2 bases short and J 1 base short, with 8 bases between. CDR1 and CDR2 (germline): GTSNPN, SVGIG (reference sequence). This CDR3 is CAWSWVQNTEAFF. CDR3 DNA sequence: TGTGCCTGGAGTTGGGTTCAGAACACTGAAGCTTTCTTT.

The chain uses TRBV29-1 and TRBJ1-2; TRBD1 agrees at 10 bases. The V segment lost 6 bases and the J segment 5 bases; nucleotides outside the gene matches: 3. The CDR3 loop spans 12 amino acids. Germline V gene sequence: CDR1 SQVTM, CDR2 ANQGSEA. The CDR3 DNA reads TGCAGCGTCGGGGACAGGGGATATGGCTACACCTTC. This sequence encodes CSVGDRGYGYTF.

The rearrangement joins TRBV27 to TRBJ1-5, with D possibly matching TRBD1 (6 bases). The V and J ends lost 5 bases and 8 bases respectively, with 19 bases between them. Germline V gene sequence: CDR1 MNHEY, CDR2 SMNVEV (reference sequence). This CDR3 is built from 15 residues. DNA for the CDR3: TGTGCCAGCAGTCAAGATGCCGGGGACATTAAGCCCCAGCATTTT. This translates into CASSQDAGDIKPQHF.

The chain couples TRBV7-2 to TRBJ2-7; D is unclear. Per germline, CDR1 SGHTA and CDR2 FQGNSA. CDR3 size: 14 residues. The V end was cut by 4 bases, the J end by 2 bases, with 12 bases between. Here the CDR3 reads CASSSSGIPYEQYF. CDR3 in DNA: TGTGCCAGCAGCTCATCAGGTATCCCCTACGAGCAGTACTTC.

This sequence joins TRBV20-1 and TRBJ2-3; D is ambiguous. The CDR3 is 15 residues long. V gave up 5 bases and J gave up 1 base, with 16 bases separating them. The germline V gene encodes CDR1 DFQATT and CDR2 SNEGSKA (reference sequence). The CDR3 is CSAGIWSPRTDTQYF. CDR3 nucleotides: TGCAGTGCTGGGATCTGGAGTCCCCGCACAGATACGCAGTATTTT.

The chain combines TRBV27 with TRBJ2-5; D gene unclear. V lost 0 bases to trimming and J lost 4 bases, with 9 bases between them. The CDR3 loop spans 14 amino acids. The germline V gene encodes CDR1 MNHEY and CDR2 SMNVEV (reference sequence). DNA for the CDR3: TGTGCCAGCAGTTTATCTTCTAACCGAGAGACCCAGTACTTC. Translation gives CASSLSSNRETQYF.

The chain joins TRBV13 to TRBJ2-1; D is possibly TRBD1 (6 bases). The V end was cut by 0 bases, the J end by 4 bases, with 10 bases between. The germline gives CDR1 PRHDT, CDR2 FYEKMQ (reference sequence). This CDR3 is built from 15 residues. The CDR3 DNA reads TGTGCCAGCAGCTTAGGCGTCGGACAGTACAATGAGCAGTTCTTC. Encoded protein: CASSLGVGQYNEQFF.

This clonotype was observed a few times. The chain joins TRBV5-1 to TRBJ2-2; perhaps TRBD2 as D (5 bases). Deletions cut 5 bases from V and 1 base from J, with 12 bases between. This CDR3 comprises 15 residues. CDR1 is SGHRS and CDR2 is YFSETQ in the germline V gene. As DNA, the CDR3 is TGCGCCAGCAGGGAGGACGGAATGAACACCGGGGAGCTGTTTTTT. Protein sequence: CASREDGMNTGELFF.

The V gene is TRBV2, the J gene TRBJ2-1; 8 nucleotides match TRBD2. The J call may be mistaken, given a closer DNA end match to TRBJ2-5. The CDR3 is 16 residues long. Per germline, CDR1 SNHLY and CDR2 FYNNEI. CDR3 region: CASSSARSGGQETQYF. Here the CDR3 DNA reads TGTGCCAGCAGCTCCGCCCGGAGCGGGGGACAAGAGACCCAGTACTTC.

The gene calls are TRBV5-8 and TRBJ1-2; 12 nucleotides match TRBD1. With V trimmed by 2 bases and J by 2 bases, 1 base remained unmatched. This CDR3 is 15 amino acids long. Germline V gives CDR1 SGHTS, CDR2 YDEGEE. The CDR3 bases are TGTGCCAGCAGCTTCGGGACAGGGGGCAACTATGGCTACACCTTC. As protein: CASSFGTGGNYGYTF.

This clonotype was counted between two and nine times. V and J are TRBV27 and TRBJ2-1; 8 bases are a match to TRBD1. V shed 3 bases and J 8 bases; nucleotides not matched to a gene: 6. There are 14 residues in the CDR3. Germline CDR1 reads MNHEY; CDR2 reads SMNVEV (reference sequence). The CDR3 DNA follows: TGTGCCAGCAGTTTGGAAGGACAGGGCTATGAGCAGTTCTTC. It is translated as CASSLEGQGYEQFF.

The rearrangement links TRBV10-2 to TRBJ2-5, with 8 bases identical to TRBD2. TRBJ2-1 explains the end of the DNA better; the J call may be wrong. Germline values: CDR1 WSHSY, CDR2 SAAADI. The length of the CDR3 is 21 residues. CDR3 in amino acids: CASSESELGSGNKNPYNEQFF. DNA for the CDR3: TGCGCCAGCAGTGAGTCGGAGTTAGGTAGCGGGAATAAGAATCCCTACAATGAGCAGTTCTTC.

The CDR3 region is CSESRLANEQFF. CDR3 coding DNA: TGCAGCGAATCTCGGTTGGCGAATGAGCAGTTCTTC. V is TRBV29-1 and J is TRBJ2-5; D gene unclear. Matching the DNA end better, TRBJ2-1 makes the J call doubtful. This CDR3 region has 12 residues. Germline V gives CDR1 SQVTM, CDR2 ANQGSEA.